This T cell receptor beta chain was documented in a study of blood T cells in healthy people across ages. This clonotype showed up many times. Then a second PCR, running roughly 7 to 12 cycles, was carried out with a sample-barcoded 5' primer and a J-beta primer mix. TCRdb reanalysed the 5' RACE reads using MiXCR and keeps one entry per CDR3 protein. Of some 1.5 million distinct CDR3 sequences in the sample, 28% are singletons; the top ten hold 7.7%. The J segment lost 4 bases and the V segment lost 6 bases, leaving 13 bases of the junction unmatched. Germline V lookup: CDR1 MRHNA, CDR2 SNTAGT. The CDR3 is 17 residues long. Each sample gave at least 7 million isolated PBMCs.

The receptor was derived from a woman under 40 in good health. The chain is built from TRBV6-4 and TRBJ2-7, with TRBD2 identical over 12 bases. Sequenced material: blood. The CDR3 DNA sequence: TGTGCCAGCAGAGTATCGAGACTAGCGGGAGTTGTATACGAGCAGTACTTC. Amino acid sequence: CASRVSRLAGVVYEQYF.